This record covers a single TCR beta chain. Antigen unknown. The record originates from a study of T cells after yellow fever vaccination. The study's findings and limits: Highly abundant clonotypes carried over from the bulk population could end up in FACS-sorted repertoires as contaminants. The booster saw the reappearance of most primary-vaccination clones (around 96% CD4, 88% CD8).

A universal primer site and UMIs were added as TCR cDNA was made by 5'RACE template switching. Via MiXCR, TCRdb re-called the 5' RACE reads, giving one row per CDR3 protein. This sample carries some 420,000 distinct CDR3 sequences, over 15% of them seen once, and the ten largest clones take 18%. The receptor was isolated from a man aged 18 to 29 who received the YFV17D yellow fever vaccine. The sequences come from PBMCs, collected before the yellow fever booster vaccination.

CDR3 loop: CASRPPGKNIQYF. As DNA, the CDR3 is TGTGCCAGCAGACCACCCGGGAAAAACATTCAGTACTTC. The chain links TRBV7-2 to TRBJ2-4; D gene ambiguous. CDR1 is SGHTA and CDR2 is FQGNSA in the germline V gene. V gave up 6 bases and J gave up 4 bases, with 10 bases separating them. CDR3 length equals 13 residues.